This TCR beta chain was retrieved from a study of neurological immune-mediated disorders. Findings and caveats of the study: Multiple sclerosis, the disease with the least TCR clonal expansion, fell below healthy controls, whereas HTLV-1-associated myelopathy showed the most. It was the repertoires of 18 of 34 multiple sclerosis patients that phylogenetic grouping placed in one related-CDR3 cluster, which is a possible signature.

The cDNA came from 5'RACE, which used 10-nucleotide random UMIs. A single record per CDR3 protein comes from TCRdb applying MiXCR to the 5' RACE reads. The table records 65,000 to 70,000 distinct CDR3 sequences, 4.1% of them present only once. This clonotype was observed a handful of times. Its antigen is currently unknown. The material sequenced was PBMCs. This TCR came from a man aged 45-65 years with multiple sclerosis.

The CDR3, as DNA: TGCGCCACTCGGCCAGAGGCAGGGGGCGATCAGCCCCAGCATTTT. Protein product: CATRPEAGGDQPQHF. V gene TRBV10-2 combines with J gene TRBJ1-5; 8 nucleotides agree with TRBD1. The V and J ends lost 10 bases and 5 bases, in that order; junction bases with no gene match: 13. Germline V gene lookup returns CDR1 WSHSY and CDR2 SAAADI. The length of the CDR3 is 15 residues.